This T cell receptor beta chain was recorded in a study of T-cell memory formation after mild COVID-19. Study findings and constraints: Some clones that responded turned up in pre-infection memory, which suggests that cross-reactive memory joined in.

To note about this clonotype: The antigen remains unidentified.

TCRdb recomputed calls from the 5' RACE reads with MiXCR, one row per CDR3 protein. Here the sample spans over 150,000 distinct CDR3 sequences, 20% to 25% being singletons. Germline trimming cut 4 bases from V and 7 bases from J; bases unmatched to any gene: 7. CDR3 length: 15 amino acids. The germline CDR1 and CDR2 sequences are SEHNR and FQNEAQ (reference sequence). Sequenced: PBMCs or a T cell subset sorted from them (not recorded which). The chain joins TRBV7-9 to TRBJ1-4, with 9 bases that match TRBD1. The clonotype was recovered from an adult woman who had mild COVID-19 (a few samples of this study predate the infection). Cell type and time point are not known. CDR3 sequence (DNA): TGTGCCAGCAGCTCCCTACAGGGGGCGGGTGAAAAACTGTTTTTT. It specifies CASSSLQGAGEKLFF. Full variable domain (rest looked up from reference TRBV7-9 and TRBJ1-4): DTGVSQNPRHKITKRGQNVTFRCDPISEHNRLYWYRQTLGQGPEFLTYFQNEAQLEKSRLLSDRFSAERPKGSFSTLEIQRTEQGDSAMYLCASSSLQGAGEKLFFGSGTQLSVL.